This T cell receptor beta chain was profiled in a study of molecular identifiers for immune sequencing clone quantification. Study-wide background: The replicates split RNA from roughly 20,000 or 100,000 naive CD8 cells five ways and sequenced four.

Overall study findings and caveats: Over 98% of CMV-specific effector molecules, but under 1% of naive ones, were in clones above 20 copies. Jurkat TCR RNA spiked in from one cell could reportedly be detected among about a million naive cells.

This clonotype was seen repeatedly, ten times or more. Its specificity is not known. Trimming left V 0 bases short and J 0 bases short, with 13 bases between. This CDR3 is built from 17 residues. Germline V gene sequence: CDR1 SGHTA, CDR2 FQGNSA. Methods described previously were used for bulk TCR libraries, and listed TCR primers were applied. TCRdb re-called the PCR reads with MiXCR, one entry per CDR3 protein. The sample yields around 460,000 distinct CDR3 sequences, about 26% seen once. The clonotype comes from a human donor in good health. Some libraries in this study had Jurkat cell RNA spiked in. Sequencing was carried out using naive CD8+ T cells from blood, with Jurkat cell RNA spiked in. The subset here: FACS-sorted CD8+CD4-CCR7+CD45RA+ naive T cells. The chain carries TRBV7-2 and TRBJ2-3; no clear D. CDR3 in DNA: TGTGCCAGCAGCTTAGCGGCAGGAGCGATAAGCACAGATACGCAGTATTTT. The encoded protein is CASSLAAGAISTDTQYF.